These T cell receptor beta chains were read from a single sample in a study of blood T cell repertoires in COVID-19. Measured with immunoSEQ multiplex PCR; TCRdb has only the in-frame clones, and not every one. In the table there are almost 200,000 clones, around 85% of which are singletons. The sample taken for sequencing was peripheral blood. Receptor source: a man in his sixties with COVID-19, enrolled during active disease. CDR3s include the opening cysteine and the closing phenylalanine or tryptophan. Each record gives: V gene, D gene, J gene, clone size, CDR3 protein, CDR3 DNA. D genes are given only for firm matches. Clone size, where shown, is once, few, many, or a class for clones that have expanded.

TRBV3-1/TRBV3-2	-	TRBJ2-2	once	CASSLRTGELFF	TGTGCCAGCAGCCTCCGCACCGGGGAGCTGTTTTTT
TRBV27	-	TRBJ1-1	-	CASSSGVGVAFF	TGTGCCAGCAGTTCGGGGGTCGGGGTAGCTTTCTTT
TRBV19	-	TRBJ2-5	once	CASSERGTQYF	TGTGCCAGTAGCGAAAGGGGGACCCAGTACTTC
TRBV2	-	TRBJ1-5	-	CASRKDSLNQPQHF	TGTGCCAGCAGGAAGGACAGTTTAAATCAGCCCCAGCATTTT
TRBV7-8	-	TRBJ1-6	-	CASSLGQGISPLHF	TGTGCCAGCAGCTTAGGGCAGGGGATTTCACCCCTCCACTTT
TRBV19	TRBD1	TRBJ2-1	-	CASKDPRTGHNEQFF	TGTGCCAGTAAAGATCCGAGGACAGGCCACAATGAGCAGTTCTTC
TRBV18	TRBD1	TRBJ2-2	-	CASSPRWTGKTGELFF	TGTGCCAGCTCACCAAGATGGACAGGGAAGACCGGGGAGCTGTTTTTT
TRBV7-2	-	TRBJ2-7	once	CASSAGPTYEQYF	TGTGCCAGCAGCGCTGGGCCTACCTACGAGCAGTACTTC
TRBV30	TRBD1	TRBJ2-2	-	CAWSTGTGVTGELFF	TGTGCCTGGAGCACCGGGACAGGGGTTACCGGGGAGCTGTTTTTT
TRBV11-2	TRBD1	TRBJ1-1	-	CASSFDRVVTEAFF	TGTGCCAGCAGCTTTGACAGGGTGGTCACTGAAGCTTTCTTT
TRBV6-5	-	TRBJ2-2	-	CASSYSYEGELFF	TGTGCCAGCAGTTACTCGTACGAGGGGGAGCTGTTTTTT
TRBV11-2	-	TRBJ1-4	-	CASSSRGEKLFF	TGTGCCAGCAGCTCCAGGGGTGAAAAACTGTTTTTT
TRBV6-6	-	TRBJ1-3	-	CASSKDFSGNTIYF	TGTGCCAGCAGCAAAGACTTCTCTGGAAACACCATATATTTT
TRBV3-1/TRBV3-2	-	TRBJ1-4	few	CASRRRQTATNEKLFF	TGTGCCAGCAGGCGACGACAGACTGCAACTAATGAAAAACTGTTTTTT
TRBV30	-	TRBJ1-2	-	CAWRYSTYGYTF	TGTGCCTGGAGATACAGCACTTATGGCTACACCTTC
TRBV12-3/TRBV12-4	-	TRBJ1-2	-	CASSLGSGYTF	TGTGCCAGCAGTTTGGGCAGTGGCTACACCTTC
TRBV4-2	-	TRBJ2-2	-	CASSQSLPRVAGELFF	TGTGCCAGCAGCCAGAGCCTCCCGAGAGTCGCCGGGGAGCTGTTTTTT
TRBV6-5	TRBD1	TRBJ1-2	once	CASSAAGQGGGYTF	TGTGCCAGCAGCGCCGCGGGACAGGGAGGTGGCTACACCTTC
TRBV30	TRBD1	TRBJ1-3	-	CAWSPQGVSARNTIYF	TGTGCCTGGAGTCCTCAGGGGGTGAGCGCCCGAAACACCATATATTTT
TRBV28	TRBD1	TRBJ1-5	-	CAVQGAGVQPQHF	TGTGCCGTTCAGGGGGCTGGGGTTCAGCCCCAGCATTTT
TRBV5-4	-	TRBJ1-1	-	CASSLTLGMNTEAFF	TGTGCCAGCAGCCTGACCCTAGGTATGAACACTGAAGCTTTCTTT
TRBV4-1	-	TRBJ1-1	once	CASSQKQGNTEAFF	TGCGCCAGCAGCCAAAAACAGGGGAACACTGAAGCTTTCTTT
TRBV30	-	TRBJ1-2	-	CAWSVSGRKGYTF	TGTGCCTGGAGTGTAAGTGGGAGGAAGGGCTACACCTTC
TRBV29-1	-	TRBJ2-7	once	CSVEAGEYEQYF	TGCAGCGTTGAGGCAGGGGAATACGAGCAGTACTTC
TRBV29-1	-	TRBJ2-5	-	CSVEPRGETQYF	TGCAGCGTTGAGCCCAGAGGGGAGACCCAGTACTTC
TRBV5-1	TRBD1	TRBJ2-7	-	CASSLEGQGRVEQYF	TGCGCCAGCAGCTTGGAGGGACAGGGTCGAGTCGAGCAGTACTTC
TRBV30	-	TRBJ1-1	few	CAWSSGGTGRRSEAFF	TGTGCCTGGAGTAGCGGGGGAACAGGGAGGAGGTCTGAAGCTTTCTTT
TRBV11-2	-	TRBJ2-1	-	CASSLDLANEQFF	TGTGCCAGCAGCTTAGACCTAGCCAATGAGCAGTTCTTC
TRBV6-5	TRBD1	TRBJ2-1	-	CASSLDRGRGGEQFF	TGTGCCAGCAGTCTGGACAGGGGGCGCGGGGGGGAGCAGTTCTTC
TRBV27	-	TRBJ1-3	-	CASSRVSGNTIYF	TGTGCCAGCAGTCGTGTTAGCGGAAACACCATATATTTT
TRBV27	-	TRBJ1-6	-	CASSFSASSYNSPLHF	TGTGCCAGCAGCTTCAGCGCCAGCTCCTATAATTCACCCCTCCACTTT
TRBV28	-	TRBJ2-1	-	CASSLADEQFF	TGTGCCAGCAGTTTGGCTGATGAGCAGTTCTTC
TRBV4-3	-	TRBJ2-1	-	CASSQEMDSGFDEQFF	TGCGCCAGCAGCCAAGAGATGGACAGTGGGTTTGATGAGCAGTTCTTC
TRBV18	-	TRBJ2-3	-	CASSPQLFTDTQYF	TGTGCCAGCTCACCACAGCTCTTCACAGATACGCAGTATTTT
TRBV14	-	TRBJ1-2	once	CASSQNLRGAGYTF	TGTGCCAGCAGCCAAAACCTCAGGGGAGCTGGCTACACCTTC
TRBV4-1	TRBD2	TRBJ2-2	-	CASSQAPSGRVGTGELFF	TGCGCCAGCAGCCAAGCCCCTAGCGGGAGGGTCGGCACCGGGGAGCTGTTTTTT
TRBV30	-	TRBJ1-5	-	CAWTFGRNQPQHF	TGTGCCTGGACCTTTGGGAGAAATCAGCCCCAGCATTTT
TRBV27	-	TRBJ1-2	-	CASSFGRGFNYGYTF	TGTGCCAGCAGTTTCGGTCGGGGGTTTAACTATGGCTACACCTTC
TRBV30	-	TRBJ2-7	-	CAWSFTTYEQYF	TGTGCCTGGAGTTTCACTACCTACGAGCAGTACTTC
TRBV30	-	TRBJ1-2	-	CASYSGNYGYTF	TGTGCCTCTTACTCCGGTAACTATGGCTACACCTTC
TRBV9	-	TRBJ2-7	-	CASSLDGTYEQYF	TGTGCCAGCTCATTGGACGGGACCTACGAGCAGTACTTC
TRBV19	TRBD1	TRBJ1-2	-	CASSIRDSLYGYTF	TGTGCCAGTAGTATAAGGGACAGCTTATATGGCTACACCTTC
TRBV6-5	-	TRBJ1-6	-	CASTQVINSPLHF	TGTGCCAGCACTCAGGTTATAAATTCACCCCTCCACTTT
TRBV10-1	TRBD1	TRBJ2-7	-	CASRRDRQCIGQYF	TGCGCCAGCAGAAGGGACAGGCAATGTATAGGGCAGTACTTC
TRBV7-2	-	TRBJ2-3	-	CASSLGVFTSTDTQYF	TGTGCCAGCAGCTTAGGTGTCTTCACTAGCACAGATACGCAGTATTTT
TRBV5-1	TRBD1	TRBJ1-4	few	CASRGDRSNEKLFF	TGCGCCAGCAGGGGGGACAGATCTAATGAAAAACTGTTTTTT
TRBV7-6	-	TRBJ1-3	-	CASSLAQSTSGNTIYF	TGTGCCAGCAGCTTAGCCCAGTCAACCTCTGGAAACACCATATATTTT
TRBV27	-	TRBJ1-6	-	CASSPDTSFNSPLHF	TGTGCCAGCAGTCCCGACACAAGCTTTAATTCACCCCTCCACTTT
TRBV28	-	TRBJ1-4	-	CASSLGGGNEKLFF	TGTGCCAGCAGTTTAGGCGGGGGTAATGAAAAACTGTTTTTT
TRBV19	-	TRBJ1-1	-	CASKEHVDTEAFF	TGTGCCAGTAAAGAACACGTGGACACTGAAGCTTTCTTT
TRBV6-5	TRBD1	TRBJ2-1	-	CASSPRQGTYNEQFF	TGTGCCAGCAGCCCGCGACAGGGGACCTACAATGAGCAGTTCTTC
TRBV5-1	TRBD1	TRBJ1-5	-	CASSLGGTDSNQPQHF	TGCGCCAGCAGCTTGGGGGGGACAGATAGCAATCAGCCCCAGCATTTT
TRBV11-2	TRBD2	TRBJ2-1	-	CASSLDWGLAPQFF	TGTGCCAGCAGCTTAGATTGGGGACTAGCGCCACAGTTCTTC
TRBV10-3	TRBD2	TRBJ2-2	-	CAMRESGNTGELFF	TGTGCCATGCGGGAGAGTGGTAACACCGGGGAGCTGTTTTTT
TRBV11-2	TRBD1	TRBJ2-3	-	CASSPGQGVDTQYF	TGTGCCAGCAGCCCGGGACAGGGGGTAGATACGCAGTATTTT
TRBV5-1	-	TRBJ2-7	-	CASSLGGTGTSSYEQYF	TGCGCCAGCAGCTTGGGGGGTACAGGGACCTCGTCCTACGAGCAGTACTTC
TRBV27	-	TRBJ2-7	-	CASSLGGVLEQYF	TGTGCCAGCAGTTTAGGCGGGGTGCTCGAGCAGTACTTC